These T cell receptor beta chains were read from a single sample in a study of cytomegalovirus exposure and HLA in healthy donors. Produced via immunoSEQ multiplex PCR; TCRdb's table is partial and in-frame only. The sample holds some 98,000 clones, around 77% seen once. Sequenced material: PBMCs. Receptor source: a female donor in good health and CMV-seronegative. Each CDR3 is given with its conserved first and last residue. The D gene is left open where the match is weak. Clone size is given for some rows only: seen once, a few or many times, or a class if the clone is expanded.

cdr3_nt: TGTGCCAGCAGCTCGGGACTTTACAATGAGCAGTTCTTC
cdr3_aa: CASSSGLYNEQFF
v_call: TRBV7-3
d_call: -
clone_size: once
j_call: TRBJ2-1

cdr3_nt: TGCGCCAGCAGCCGCATCACAGGGGTACGAGAAAAACTGTTTTTT
cdr3_aa: CASSRITGVREKLFF
v_call: TRBV4-1
d_call: TRBD1
clone_size: -
j_call: TRBJ1-4

cdr3_nt: TGCGCCAGCAGCTTGGACAGGGGGAACACTGAAGCTTTCTTT
cdr3_aa: CASSLDRGNTEAFF
v_call: TRBV5-1
d_call: TRBD1
clone_size: -
j_call: TRBJ1-1

cdr3_nt: TGTGCCAGTACCCCCGGGACAGCGAACACCGGGGAGCTGTTTTTT
cdr3_aa: CASTPGTANTGELFF
v_call: TRBV6-1
d_call: TRBD1
clone_size: -
j_call: TRBJ2-2

cdr3_nt: TGTGCCAGCAGCGACGGGACAGGGACGTATGGCTACACCTTC
cdr3_aa: CASSDGTGTYGYTF
v_call: TRBV5-4
d_call: TRBD1
clone_size: -
j_call: TRBJ1-2

cdr3_nt: TGTGCCAGCAGCTTAGTAGCGGGAGGGCCAACCAAATACGACTTC
cdr3_aa: CASSLVAGGPTKYDF
v_call: TRBV7-9
d_call: TRBD2
clone_size: -
j_call: TRBJ2-7

cdr3_nt: TGTGCCAGCAGGGAGAATGAGCAGTTCTTC
cdr3_aa: CASRENEQFF
v_call: TRBV14
d_call: -
clone_size: -
j_call: TRBJ2-1

cdr3_nt: TGTGCCAGCAGCTTAAACAGGGATGTTGTGGCTTTCTTT
cdr3_aa: CASSLNRDVVAFF
v_call: TRBV7-8
d_call: -
clone_size: -
j_call: TRBJ1-1

cdr3_nt: TGTGCCAGCAGCTTGGTCACCCAGGCCCATGAGCAGTTCTTC
cdr3_aa: CASSLVTQAHEQFF
v_call: TRBV7-3
d_call: -
clone_size: -
j_call: TRBJ2-1

cdr3_nt: TGTGCCAGTACAGGGGGCGGCGAGCAGTACTTC
cdr3_aa: CASTGGGEQYF
v_call: TRBV19
d_call: TRBD1
clone_size: -
j_call: TRBJ2-7

cdr3_nt: TGTGCCTGGAGGGACTACAGGGGGGTGATCTCCTACGAGCAGTACTTC
cdr3_aa: CAWRDYRGVISYEQYF
v_call: TRBV30
d_call: TRBD1
clone_size: -
j_call: TRBJ2-7

cdr3_nt: TGTGCCAGCAGCCTCCCCGGGCGGGGATTATTCTCCTACGAGCAGTACTTC
cdr3_aa: CASSLPGRGLFSYEQYF
v_call: TRBV28
d_call: -
clone_size: -
j_call: TRBJ2-7

cdr3_nt: TGTGCCAGCAGCTGGGGTACAGGTACGAATCAGCCCCAGCATTTT
cdr3_aa: CASSWGTGTNQPQHF
v_call: TRBV5-5
d_call: -
clone_size: -
j_call: TRBJ1-5

cdr3_nt: TGTGCCAGCTCAACCAAGGGGAATCAGCCCCAGCATTTT
cdr3_aa: CASSTKGNQPQHF
v_call: TRBV18
d_call: -
clone_size: -
j_call: TRBJ1-5

cdr3_nt: TGTGCCAGCTCATCGGGGAGGGAAAAACTGTTTTTT
cdr3_aa: CASSSGREKLFF
v_call: TRBV18
d_call: -
clone_size: once
j_call: TRBJ1-4

cdr3_nt: TGTGCCTGGAGTCGACTAGCGGGGGTCTACAATGAGCAGTTCTTC
cdr3_aa: CAWSRLAGVYNEQFF
v_call: TRBV30
d_call: TRBD2
clone_size: -
j_call: TRBJ2-1

cdr3_nt: TGCGCCAGCAGCTTGGCCCTAGGACAGAGCTCCTACGAGCAGTACTTC
cdr3_aa: CASSLALGQSSYEQYF
v_call: TRBV5-1
d_call: -
clone_size: -
j_call: TRBJ2-7

cdr3_nt: TGTGCCAGCTCACCACCCAGTCGGACCGAAGGGGATGAGCAGTTCTTC
cdr3_aa: CASSPPSRTEGDEQFF
v_call: TRBV18
d_call: -
clone_size: -
j_call: TRBJ2-1

cdr3_nt: TGTGCCAGCAGCTATAGCGGGTACCAAGAGACCCAGTACTTC
cdr3_aa: CASSYSGYQETQYF
v_call: TRBV4-2
d_call: TRBD2
clone_size: -
j_call: TRBJ2-5

cdr3_nt: TGTGCCAGCAGCTTAATAGCGCCCAATGAGCAGTTCTTC
cdr3_aa: CASSLIAPNEQFF
v_call: TRBV7-2
d_call: -
clone_size: once
j_call: TRBJ2-1

cdr3_nt: TGTGCCAGCAGCCGGGGTGCGGGACAGGGGTTCTCCTACGAGCAGTACTTC
cdr3_aa: CASSRGAGQGFSYEQYF
v_call: TRBV7-9
d_call: TRBD1
clone_size: -
j_call: TRBJ2-7

cdr3_nt: TGTGCCTGGAGTGTGGGGGGAATAGTTCCTGAAGCTTTCTTT
cdr3_aa: CAWSVGGIVPEAFF
v_call: TRBV30
d_call: -
clone_size: -
j_call: TRBJ1-1

cdr3_nt: TGTGCCAGCAGCTTAGGGACAGGGGAAGAGGGAGGCTACACCTTC
cdr3_aa: CASSLGTGEEGGYTF
v_call: TRBV7-2
d_call: TRBD1
clone_size: -
j_call: TRBJ1-2

cdr3_nt: TGCGCCAGCAGCTTGGACAGGGCTGGAGGCTACACCTTC
cdr3_aa: CASSLDRAGGYTF
v_call: TRBV5-1
d_call: -
clone_size: -
j_call: TRBJ1-2

cdr3_nt: TGTGCCAGCAGCCCCGGGACTGGAAACTACGAGCAGTACTTC
cdr3_aa: CASSPGTGNYEQYF
v_call: TRBV7-3
d_call: -
clone_size: -
j_call: TRBJ2-7

cdr3_nt: TGTGCCAGCAGTGCTAAAACAGGGAGCCGGCTTGCAACTAATGAAAAACTGTTTTTT
cdr3_aa: CASSAKTGSRLATNEKLFF
v_call: TRBV6-1
d_call: -
clone_size: -
j_call: TRBJ1-4

cdr3_nt: TGTGCCAGCAGCGGGCTCTCTGGGGCCAACGTCCTGACTTTC
cdr3_aa: CASSGLSGANVLTF
v_call: TRBV9
d_call: -
clone_size: once
j_call: TRBJ2-6

cdr3_nt: TGTGCCAGCAGGGACGGACTAGGAACTAATGAGCAGTTCTTC
cdr3_aa: CASRDGLGTNEQFF
v_call: TRBV27
d_call: TRBD2
clone_size: -
j_call: TRBJ2-1

cdr3_nt: TGTGCCAGCAGCGTTCGGGGGGATTACACAGATACGCAGTATTTT
cdr3_aa: CASSVRGDYTDTQYF
v_call: TRBV9
d_call: TRBD2
clone_size: -
j_call: TRBJ2-3

cdr3_nt: TGCAGCGTTGAGGGCAGGTCACTCCAAGAGACCCAGTACTTC
cdr3_aa: CSVEGRSLQETQYF
v_call: TRBV29-1
d_call: -
clone_size: -
j_call: TRBJ2-5

cdr3_nt: TGTGCCAATGATTGGGCCTCTCTTGGCAATGAGCAGTTCTTC
cdr3_aa: CANDWASLGNEQFF
v_call: TRBV7-9
d_call: -
clone_size: -
j_call: TRBJ2-1

cdr3_nt: TGTGCCAGCAGCCGGGGCGGGGGTTACGAGCAGTACTTC
cdr3_aa: CASSRGGGYEQYF
v_call: TRBV7-8
d_call: TRBD2
clone_size: -
j_call: TRBJ2-7

cdr3_nt: TGTGCCAGCAGCGCATTCCTAGCGGGAGGCTCCGGGGAGCTGTTTTTT
cdr3_aa: CASSAFLAGGSGELFF
v_call: TRBV7-2
d_call: TRBD2
clone_size: -
j_call: TRBJ2-2

cdr3_nt: TGTGCCAGCAGTTCCCGGGACAGGGGCCTCTACGAGCAGTACTTC
cdr3_aa: CASSSRDRGLYEQYF
v_call: TRBV28
d_call: TRBD1
clone_size: -
j_call: TRBJ2-7

cdr3_nt: TGTGCCAGCAGCTCCGGGACTAGGGGCGAGACCCAGTACTTC
cdr3_aa: CASSSGTRGETQYF
v_call: TRBV2
d_call: TRBD2
clone_size: -
j_call: TRBJ2-5

cdr3_nt: TGTGCCAGCAGCTTAGTAGCCGGTGGTGGTGAAAAACTGTTTTTT
cdr3_aa: CASSLVAGGGEKLFF
v_call: TRBV7-8
d_call: -
clone_size: -
j_call: TRBJ1-4

cdr3_nt: TGTGCCAGTAGTATAACGGGCGGGGAGCTGTTTTTT
cdr3_aa: CASSITGGELFF
v_call: TRBV19
d_call: -
clone_size: once
j_call: TRBJ2-2

cdr3_nt: TGTGCCACCAGCAGAGATCTGCGGGAGGGCTCCTACGAGCAGTACTTC
cdr3_aa: CATSRDLREGSYEQYF
v_call: TRBV15
d_call: TRBD2
clone_size: few
j_call: TRBJ2-7

cdr3_nt: TGTGCCAGCAGCTTGGGCAAGCCCCCGGGTTTCTTT
cdr3_aa: CASSLGKPPGFF
v_call: TRBV5-6
d_call: -
clone_size: -
j_call: TRBJ1-1

cdr3_nt: TGTGCTAGCAGCTACACCATGAACACTGAAGCTTTCTTT
cdr3_aa: CASSYTMNTEAFF
v_call: TRBV7-7
d_call: -
clone_size: -
j_call: TRBJ1-1

cdr3_nt: TGTGCCACCAGCCTAGGGGCGGGACTAGCGTACAATGAGCAGTTCTTC
cdr3_aa: CATSLGAGLAYNEQFF
v_call: TRBV15
d_call: TRBD2
clone_size: -
j_call: TRBJ2-1

cdr3_nt: TGTGCCAGCAGCTTAGCTCCCAGGGGGACCTACGAGCAGTACTTC
cdr3_aa: CASSLAPRGTYEQYF
v_call: TRBV7-3
d_call: TRBD1
clone_size: -
j_call: TRBJ2-7

cdr3_nt: TGTGCCAGCAGGACGGACAGGGTAGGGGGAGTGGGTGAAAAACTGTTTTTT
cdr3_aa: CASRTDRVGGVGEKLFF
v_call: TRBV27
d_call: TRBD1
clone_size: -
j_call: TRBJ1-4

cdr3_nt: TGCGCCAGCAGCCAAACTAGCGGGAGTCAGACCCAGTACTTC
cdr3_aa: CASSQTSGSQTQYF
v_call: TRBV4-3
d_call: TRBD2
clone_size: -
j_call: TRBJ2-5

cdr3_nt: TGCGCCAGCAGAAGTTCTTCCCCGGGTCGGGGAGATCAGCCCCAGCATTTT
cdr3_aa: CASRSSSPGRGDQPQHF
v_call: TRBV10-1
d_call: -
clone_size: -
j_call: TRBJ1-5

cdr3_nt: TGCGCCAGCAGCCCGACAGTCTCTGGAAACACCATATATTTT
cdr3_aa: CASSPTVSGNTIYF
v_call: TRBV5-1
d_call: -
clone_size: -
j_call: TRBJ1-3

cdr3_nt: TGTGCCAGCTTATTGATACCCGGACAGCTCTATGGCTACACCTTC
cdr3_aa: CASLLIPGQLYGYTF
v_call: TRBV2
d_call: -
clone_size: -
j_call: TRBJ1-2

cdr3_nt: TGTGCCAGCAGTTACTCCATGTCGGGGGGGGGAGATACGCAGTATTTT
cdr3_aa: CASSYSMSGGGDTQYF
v_call: TRBV6-6
d_call: TRBD2
clone_size: -
j_call: TRBJ2-3

cdr3_nt: TGTGCCAGCACTGATAGACTAGCTGGCGGGGAGCTGTTTTTT
cdr3_aa: CASTDRLAGGELFF
v_call: TRBV13
d_call: TRBD2
clone_size: -
j_call: TRBJ2-2

cdr3_nt: TGTGCCAGCAGCTTATTCGAGGGACATGACCTCTACGAGCAGTACTTC
cdr3_aa: CASSLFEGHDLYEQYF
v_call: TRBV7-2
d_call: -
clone_size: once
j_call: TRBJ2-7

cdr3_nt: TGTGCCAGCAGTCACTCCACAGATACGCAGTATTTT
cdr3_aa: CASSHSTDTQYF
v_call: TRBV27
d_call: -
clone_size: -
j_call: TRBJ2-3

cdr3_nt: TGTGCCAGCAGTGATGACAGGACGAACACTGAAGCTTTCTTT
cdr3_aa: CASSDDRTNTEAFF
v_call: TRBV25-1
d_call: -
clone_size: -
j_call: TRBJ1-1

cdr3_nt: TGTGCCAGCAGGGGAGGACTAGCGGAGTCCTACGAGCAGTACTTC
cdr3_aa: CASRGGLAESYEQYF
v_call: TRBV5-4
d_call: TRBD2
clone_size: -
j_call: TRBJ2-7

cdr3_nt: TGTGCCAGCAGCCCCCAACAGGGAGGGGTCTACGAGCAGTACTTC
cdr3_aa: CASSPQQGGVYEQYF
v_call: TRBV9
d_call: -
clone_size: -
j_call: TRBJ2-7